Sequencing of this T cell receptor beta chain was carried out in a study of T cell repertoires in cytomegalovirus infection. This CDR3 is built from 17 residues. Germline V gene lookup returns CDR1 MDHEN and CDR2 SYDVKM. V was pared by 7 bases and J by 5 bases, with 26 bases between. One entry per CDR3 protein, called by TCRdb with MiXCR from the reads. The table has fewer than 1,000,000 distinct CDR3 sequences, roughly 31% seen once. Remarks on this clonotype: The antigen remains undetermined.

This sequence originates from a human donor in good health (CMV status not recorded). Some clones in this sample may be carry-over from other donors' samples. The chain employs TRBV28 and TRBJ1-1, with D tentatively TRBD1 (5 bases). Sequencing used cultured CD8+ T cells from PBMCs, obtained from culture after CMV antigen stimulation. The CDR3 here is CASTSIAWRAEGTEAFF. CDR3 DNA sequence: TGTGCCAGCACGAGTATCGCTTGGAGGGCCGAGGGGACTGAAGCTTTCTTT.